Below, 18 T cell receptor beta chains from the same sample are listed, as sequenced in a study of CD8+ T cells in alopecia areata. Following extraction, RNA underwent reverse transcription to cDNA, which served as the sequencing template. Sequenced by immunoSEQ multiplex PCR; TCRdb stores in-frame clones only, minus some. The data contain roughly 140,000 clones, about 53% of them seen just once; the ten biggest clones take up roughly 21%. The sequencing used CD8+ T cells sorted from blood, collected at week 0. These receptors were obtained from a human donor with alopecia areata.

The chain has TRBV15 and TRBJ1-1; D not certain. There are 12 residues in the CDR3. V was clipped by 6 bases and J by 0 bases, with 5 bases between them. Germline V lookup: CDR1 LNHNV, CDR2 YYDKDF (reference sequence). The DNA for the CDR3 is TGTGCCACCAGTGAATTGAACACTGAAGCTTTCTTT. Its protein product is CATSELNTEAFF.

The chain recombines TRBV29-1 with TRBJ2-3; the D gene is possibly TRBD2 (6 bases). The V gene's germline CDR1 is SQVTM and CDR2 ANQGSEA. Deletions cut 6 bases from V and 2 bases from J, with 18 bases between. The CDR3 has 15 amino acids. The DNA of the CDR3 is TGCAGCGTGGAGGGGCCAGGAAGGGACACAGATACGCAGTATTTT. This gives the protein CSVEGPGRDTDTQYF.

The rearrangement joins TRBV5-6 to TRBJ1-5, with no clear D. This CDR3 contains 15 residues. Germline lookup yields CDR1 SGHDT and CDR2 YYEEEE. Trimming shortened V by 4 bases and J by 0 bases, and 11 bases separated the two germline ends. This CDR3 is CASSAIGYSNQPQHF. The CDR3 nucleotides are TGTGCCAGCAGCGCTATTGGCTATAGCAATCAGCCCCAGCATTTT.

This clone was recorded a few times. The V call is TRBV2, the J call TRBJ2-2; no clear D. The CDR3 is made up of 14 amino acids. Trimming left V 3 bases short and J 7 bases short, with 12 bases between. Germline V gene sequence: CDR1 SNHLY, CDR2 FYNNEI. For the CDR3, the DNA is TGTGCCAGCAGTGACAGCCCGACAAACGGGGAGCTGTTTTTT. It codes for CASSDSPTNGELFF.

Note on this clone: Within the sample, other DNA sequences also encode this same CDR3. The chain joins TRBV27 to TRBJ2-1; D tentatively fits TRBD1 or TRBD2 (5 bases each). This CDR3 has 14 amino acids. Germline V gene data show CDR1 as MNHEY and CDR2 as SMNVEV (reference sequence). V lost 4 bases and J lost 6, with 13 bases in between. CDR3 sequence reads: CASSYVGDPNEQFF. Here the CDR3 DNA reads TGTGCCAGCAGTTATGTGGGGGATCCCAATGAGCAGTTCTTC.

This rearrangement joins TRBV30 to TRBJ2-7; the match to TRBD1 covers 7 bases. The CDR3 covers 13 residues. Germline V CDR1 and CDR2: GTSNPN, SVGIG (reference sequence). V lost 2 bases to trimming and J lost 2 bases; unmatched junction nucleotides: 3. The CDR3 region is CAWSRDSPYEQYF. For the CDR3, the DNA is TGTGCCTGGAGTCGGGACAGCCCCTACGAGCAGTACTTC.

This clone showed up just a few times. The chain combines TRBV12-2 with TRBJ2-1; TRBD2, the table's D call, was not compared with the DNA. TRBV12-2 is annotated as a pseudogene. The CDR3 is 19 residues long. The CDR3 sequence: CASRAIIYKARGGSNEQFF. CDR3 DNA sequence: TGTGCAAGTCGCGCAATCATATATAAGGCGCGGGGGGGCAGCAATGAGCAGTTCTTC.

The CDR3 region is CASSQGAGVADTQYF. The CDR3 coding sequence is TGCGCCAGCAGCCAAGGGGCAGGGGTTGCTGATACGCAGTATTTT. The V call is TRBV4-3, the J call TRBJ2-3; tentatively, D is TRBD1 (6 bases). The CDR3 length is 15 residues. Germline CDR1 LGHNA, CDR2 YSLEER. V shed 1 base and J shed 6 bases, with 14 bases lying between them.

This clone has only a few counts. The chain is built from TRBV29-1 and TRBJ2-5; D is possibly TRBD1 (6 bases). Per the germline V gene, CDR1 is SQVTM and CDR2 is ANQGSEA. The CDR3 sequence is 14 residues long. Trimming removed 7 bases at V and 5 bases at J, with 20 bases between. The CDR3 bases are TGCAGCGCCATGGGGGCTCAGGGGATGGAGACCCAGTACTTC. It is translated as CSAMGAQGMETQYF.

The chain employs TRBV25-1 and TRBJ2-1; D uncertain. V dropped 5 bases and J dropped 3 bases, with 14 bases sitting between them. The CDR3 has 15 residues. Germline V gene lookup returns CDR1 MGHDK and CDR2 SYGVNS. CDR3 loop: CASSRGRNLYNEQFF. The CDR3 coding sequence is TGTGCCAGCAGTCGTGGCCGGAATCTCTACAATGAGCAGTTCTTC.

This clone has only a few counts. This chain uses TRBV13 with TRBJ2-1; D gene uncertain. Germline CDR1 and CDR2: PRHDT and FYEKMQ (reference sequence). V was clipped by 2 bases and J by 5 bases, with 7 bases between them. This CDR3 region has 13 residues. CDR3 region: CASSLQSNNEQFF. The CDR3, as DNA: TGTGCCAGCAGCTTACAGTCCAACAATGAGCAGTTCTTC.

This clone has ten or more counts. V is TRBV6-6 and J is TRBJ1-6; a weak D match, TRBD1 (5 bases). This CDR3 has 13 residues. V was pared by 7 bases and J by 7 bases, with 11 bases between. CDR1 is MNHNY and CDR2 is SVGAGI in the germline V gene (reference sequence). CDR3 DNA: TGTGCCAGCAAGGGGACTTTGAATTCACCCCTCCACTTT. It is translated as CASKGTLNSPLHF.

The V call is TRBV30, the J call TRBJ1-6, with unresolved D. Per the germline V gene, CDR1 is GTSNPN and CDR2 is SVGIG (reference sequence). The CDR3 totals 14 residues. The V end lost 5 bases, the J end lost 0 bases, and 8 bases lay between the germline ends. CDR3 residues: CAWDTSSYNSPLHF. For the CDR3, the DNA is TGTGCCTGGGATACCAGCTCCTATAATTCACCCCTCCACTTT.

The chain combines TRBV7-6 with TRBJ2-3; 9 bases match TRBD2. This CDR3 is 17 amino acids long. CDR1 is SGHVS, CDR2 FNYEAQ, per germline. The V gene end was trimmed by 2 bases and the J gene end by 1 base; junction bases not matched to a gene: 7. Here the CDR3 DNA reads TGTGCCAGCAGCTTAATATTTAGCGGGGGACGCACAGATACGCAGTATTTT. Protein sequence: CASSLIFSGGRTDTQYF.

This chain connects TRBV7-9 to TRBJ1-1, with 8 bases fitting TRBD1. Germline V gives CDR1 SEHNR, CDR2 FQNEAQ (reference sequence). The length of the CDR3 is 19 residues. The ends lost 5 bases at V and 0 bases at J; junction bases unmatched: 17. CDR3 protein: CASSQQPGQENKMNTEAFF. Here the CDR3 DNA reads TGTGCCAGCAGCCAGCAACCGGGACAGGAAAATAAGATGAACACTGAAGCTTTCTTT.

The gene calls are TRBV2 and TRBJ2-7; D is unclear. This CDR3 region has 12 residues. In germline, CDR1 is SNHLY, CDR2 FYNNEI. Trimming removed 4 bases at V and 2 bases at J, with 6 bases between. DNA for the CDR3: TGTGCCAGCAGTGGGTCCGCCTACGAGCAGTACTTC. Encoded protein: CASSGSAYEQYF.

This clone was observed a few times. The chain has TRBV4-3 and TRBJ1-1; D might be TRBD1 (6 bases). This CDR3 has 16 amino acids. V was cut by 0 bases and J by 1 base, with 12 bases left in between. The V gene's germline CDR1 is LGHNA and CDR2 YSLEER. The CDR3 loop reads CASSQDFTGSNTEAFF. CDR3 coding DNA: TGCGCCAGCAGCCAAGATTTCACAGGGTCGAACACTGAAGCTTTCTTT.

This rearrangement joins TRBV5-6 to TRBJ1-1; 8 positions match TRBD1. Trimming removed 1 base from V and 5 bases from J; junction bases left unmatched: 7. The CDR3 has 15 amino acids. CDR1 and CDR2 from the germline V gene are SGHDT and YYEEEE. CDR3 nucleotide sequence: TGTGCCAGCAGCTTGTTTACAGGGGGATGGACTGAAGCTTTCTTT. It yields the protein CASSLFTGGWTEAFF.